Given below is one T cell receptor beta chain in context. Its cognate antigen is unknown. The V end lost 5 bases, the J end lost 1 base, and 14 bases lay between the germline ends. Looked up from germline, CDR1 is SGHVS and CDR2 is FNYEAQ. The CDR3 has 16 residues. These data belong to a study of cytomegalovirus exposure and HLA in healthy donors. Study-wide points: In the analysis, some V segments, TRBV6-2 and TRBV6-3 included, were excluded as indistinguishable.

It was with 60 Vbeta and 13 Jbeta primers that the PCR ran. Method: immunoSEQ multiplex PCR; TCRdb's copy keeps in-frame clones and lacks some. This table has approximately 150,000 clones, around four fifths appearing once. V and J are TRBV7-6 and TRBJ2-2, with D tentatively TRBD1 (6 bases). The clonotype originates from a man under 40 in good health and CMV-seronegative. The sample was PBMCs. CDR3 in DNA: TGTGCCAGCAGCGCCTCCGGGACACAGAACACCGGGGAGCTGTTTTTT. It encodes CASSASGTQNTGELFF.